This is a list of T cell receptor beta chains from one sample in a study of blood T cell repertoires in COVID-19. Clones were read by immunoSEQ multiplex PCR, and TCRdb kept only the in-frame ones, dropping some. The data show roughly 300,000 clones, 65% to 90% seen once. Input material: peripheral blood. The source of these receptors is a human donor in a cohort sampled during active COVID-19. The CDR3 runs from the conserved cysteine through the conserved F or W. The D gene is left open where the match is weak. Only some rows state a clone size, as once, few, many or a class for expanded clones.

clone_size | d_call | j_call | v_call | cdr3_length | cdr3_nt | cdr3_aa
. | . | TRBJ1-2 | TRBV6-5 | 14 | TGTGCCAGCAGTTACTCGCCCGGGATTGGGGGCTACACCTTC | CASSYSPGIGGYTF
few | . | TRBJ2-5 | TRBV9 | 14 | TGTGCCAGCAGCGTAGGGACAGTCCAAGAGACCCAGTACTTC | CASSVGTVQETQYF
. | . | TRBJ2-1 | TRBV6-5 | 15 | TGTGCCAGCAGAGATTCCTCCCCAGGCGTCGATGAGCAGTTCTTC | CASRDSSPGVDEQFF
. | . | TRBJ2-3 | TRBV11-3 | 14 | TGTGCCAGCAGCTTCGGCGGGGACACAGATACGCAGTATTTT | CASSFGGDTDTQYF
. | TRBD1 | TRBJ1-2 | TRBV9 | 14 | TGTGCCAGCAGCGTAACAGGGGGCCTCTATGGCTACACCTTC | CASSVTGGLYGYTF
. | . | TRBJ2-1 | TRBV5-1 | 14 | TGCGCCAGCACCCAGGGAACAGCCTACAATGAGCAGTTCTTC | CASTQGTAYNEQFF
once | . | TRBJ2-7 | TRBV12-5 | 16 | TGTGCTAGTGGTGTGTTCGAAAATCTCGGGTCCTACGAGCAGTACTTC | CASGVFENLGSYEQYF
. | . | TRBJ2-5 | TRBV27 | 13 | TGTGCCAGCATGCGGGGCAACGAGGAGACCCAGTACTTC | CASMRGNEETQYF
. | . | TRBJ2-3 | TRBV7-9 | 13 | TGTGCCAGCAGCTGGGGCGCCACAGATACGCAGTATTTT | CASSWGATDTQYF
. | TRBD1 | TRBJ1-3 | TRBV19 | 14 | TGTGCCAGTAGCCCAGGGGGTTCTGGAAACACCATATATTTT | CASSPGGSGNTIYF
. | . | TRBJ2-2 | TRBV7-6 | 17 | TGTGCCAGCAGCTCACAGCCCCTCAGCGGTTACACCGGGGAGCTGTTTTTT | CASSSQPLSGYTGELFF
few | TRBD2 | TRBJ2-1 | TRBV5-3 | 17 | TGTGCCAGAAGCTTGAATAGCGGGAGAAGTTTAGTCGATGAGCAGTTCTTC | CARSLNSGRSLVDEQFF
. | TRBD2 | TRBJ2-4 | TRBV3-1/TRBV3-2 | 17 | TGTGCCAGCAGTCACAGCGGGAGGGCCCGGGGGAGGTACATTCAGTACTTC | CASSHSGRARGRYIQYF
. | TRBD1 | TRBJ1-4 | TRBV19 | 17 | TGTGCCAGTCCCGGGCCCTTTGCTCCGACAGGGATTGAAAAACTGTTTTTT | CASPGPFAPTGIEKLFF
. | TRBD2 | TRBJ2-1 | TRBV4-1 | 15 | TGCGCCAGCAGCCAAGTGTCAGGGGCTAGCGGGTCTCAGTTCTTC | CASSQVSGASGSQFF
. | TRBD2 | TRBJ2-3 | TRBV5-1 | 17 | TGCGCCAGCAGCTTGGGGGTATGGCGGGAGGGCCCCGTACTGCAGTATTTT | CASSLGVWREGPVLQYF
once | TRBD2 | TRBJ2-7 | TRBV6-5 | 15 | TGTGCCAGCAGTTACTTTAGCGGGAGGGCCTACGAGCAGTACTTC | CASSYFSGRAYEQYF
. | . | TRBJ2-5 | TRBV20-1 | 10 | TGCAGTGCTAGATACAAGACCCAGTACTTC | CSARYKTQYF
once | . | TRBJ2-7 | TRBV5-1 | 14 | TGCGCCAGCAGCTTCCGGACTGGCTCCTACGAGCAGTACTTC | CASSFRTGSYEQYF
. | TRBD1 | TRBJ1-1 | TRBV9 | 15 | TGTGCCAGCAGCGTAACCCCGACCCAGGGGGCGCAAGCTTTCTTT | CASSVTPTQGAQAFF
. | TRBD1 | TRBJ1-1 | TRBV7-2 | 19 | TGTGCCAGCAGCTCTCGATTTTTTGGACAGGGACTCATGAACACTGAAGCTTTCTTT | CASSSRFFGQGLMNTEAFF
. | . | TRBJ1-1 | TRBV2 | 14 | TGTGCCAGCAACGGCGGGGGCGAGGGCACTGAAGCTTTCTTT | CASNGGGEGTEAFF
. | . | TRBJ2-1 | TRBV12-3/TRBV12-4 | 12 | TGTGCCAGCAGTGGAACAGGCAATGAGCAGTTCTTC | CASSGTGNEQFF
. | TRBD2 | TRBJ2-1 | TRBV4-3 | 15 | TGCGCCAGCAGCCCGCGGGGACTAGCGGCCAATGAGCAGTTCTTC | CASSPRGLAANEQFF
few | . | TRBJ2-7 | TRBV11-3 | 13 | TGTGCCAGCAGCTTAAACATACGATCCGAGCAGTACTTC | CASSLNIRSEQYF
once | TRBD2 | TRBJ2-7 | TRBV19 | 16 | TGTGCCAGTAGTGTTAGCGGGACCCTTGTCCCCTACGAGCAGTACTTC | CASSVSGTLVPYEQYF
. | . | TRBJ1-5 | TRBV28 | 16 | TGTGCCAGCCGACCGCGTGGACAGTCGGGCAATCAGCCCCAGCATTTT | CASRPRGQSGNQPQHF
. | . | TRBJ2-1 | TRBV11-2 | 14 | TGTGCCAGCAGCTTAGCCAGGTCATACAATGAGCAGTTCTTC | CASSLARSYNEQFF
. | . | TRBJ2-3 | TRBV6-5 | 11 | TGTGCCAGCATGGACACCAATACGCAGTATTTT | CASMDTNTQYF
once | . | TRBJ1-2 | TRBV7-9 | 14 | TGTGCCAGCAGCTTAGGGGAGGCAAACTATGGCTACACCTTC | CASSLGEANYGYTF
. | TRBD1 | TRBJ2-7 | TRBV7-9 | 16 | TGTGCCAGCAGCTTAGGGTTTGGGACAGTATCCTACGAGCAGTACTTC | CASSLGFGTVSYEQYF
. | . | TRBJ1-1 | TRBV28 | 15 | TGTGCCAGCAGTCCCGCGGGCCGGGGGAACACTGAAGCTTTCTTT | CASSPAGRGNTEAFF
. | TRBD2 | TRBJ2-1 | TRBV28 | 17 | TGTGCCAGCAGTTCACGACTCGGACTAGCGGGAGGGCCGATGGCGTTCTTC | CASSSRLGLAGGPMAFF
. | . | TRBJ1-3 | TRBV7-3 | 17 | TGTGCCAGCAGCTTAACCGCACCGAGCGTTTCTGGAAACACCATATATTTT | CASSLTAPSVSGNTIYF
few | TRBD2 | TRBJ2-1 | TRBV7-2 | 14 | TGTGCCAGCAGGGTAGCGGGAGGTACAGATGAGCAGTTCTTC | CASRVAGGTDEQFF
. | . | TRBJ2-1 | TRBV6-5 | 15 | TGTGCCAGCAGTCAGGGGGCGGGGGTCTACAATGAGCAGTTCTTC | CASSQGAGVYNEQFF
. | . | TRBJ2-6 | TRBV28 | 14 | TGTGCCAGCAGTATTTACTCGGGGGCCAACGTCCTGACTTTC | CASSIYSGANVLTF
. | . | TRBJ2-1 | TRBV5-1 | 15 | TGCGCCAGCAGCTCCACGGGGGTAGGCTACAATGAGCAGTTCTTC | CASSSTGVGYNEQFF
. | . | TRBJ2-1 | TRBV11-2 | 13 | TGTGCCAGCAGCTTAGGCCAGTACAATGAGCAGTTCTTC | CASSLGQYNEQFF
once | . | TRBJ2-7 | TRBV6-1 | 17 | TGTGCCAGCAGTGAACAGTTCCCGGGACTTGGGCATTACGAGCAGTACTTC | CASSEQFPGLGHYEQYF
. | TRBD2 | TRBJ2-7 | TRBV19 | 15 | TGTGCCAGTAGTGCGACTAGCCGGTTGCGCTACGAGCAGTACTTC | CASSATSRLRYEQYF
. | . | TRBJ2-6 | TRBV9 | 13 | TGTGCCAGCAGCCTACGGGGGGCCAACGTCCTGACTTTC | CASSLRGANVLTF
. | . | TRBJ2-7 | TRBV7-8 | 13 | TGTGCCAGCAGCTTATTTTCAGGGCTCGAGCAGTACTTC | CASSLFSGLEQYF
. | TRBD2 | TRBJ2-1 | TRBV5-1 | 16 | TGCGCCAGCAGCTTGATTAGCGGGAGTAACTACAATGAGCAGTTCTTC | CASSLISGSNYNEQFF
. | TRBD1 | TRBJ1-2 | TRBV3-1/TRBV3-2 | 13 | TGTGCCAGCAGCCAAGACAGGGGGCATGGCTACACCTTC | CASSQDRGHGYTF
. | . | TRBJ2-3 | TRBV15 | 14 | TGTGCCACCAGCATAACTAGTGACACAGATACGCAGTATTTT | CATSITSDTDTQYF
. | . | TRBJ1-6 | TRBV3-1/TRBV3-2 | 14 | TGTGCCAGCAGCCTCCAGAGAGGAAATTCACCCCTCCACTTT | CASSLQRGNSPLHF
. | . | TRBJ1-1 | TRBV5-6 | 15 | TGTGCCAGCAGCTTGCCAGGGGTTGGGAACACTGAAGCTTTCTTT | CASSLPGVGNTEAFF
. | TRBD2 | TRBJ2-1 | TRBV4-1 | 16 | TGCGCCAGCAGCCAAGGTGCTAGCGGATATTACAATGAGCAGTTCTTC | CASSQGASGYYNEQFF
. | . | TRBJ2-5 | TRBV3-1/TRBV3-2 | 13 | TGTGCCAGCACCCGAGGCGTTGTAGAGACCCAGTACTTC | CASTRGVVETQYF
. | . | TRBJ1-2 | TRBV19 | 14 | TGTGCCAGTATTCGCTTCGGGACAAACTATGGCTACACCTTC | CASIRFGTNYGYTF
. | . | TRBJ1-6 | TRBV4-2 | 13 | TGTGCCAGCAGCCAGGGCAGTGATTCACCCCTCCACTTT | CASSQGSDSPLHF
. | . | TRBJ2-4 | TRBV7-9 | 13 | TGTGCCAGCAGCTCACCGGGACTCAACATTCAGTACTTC | CASSSPGLNIQYF
few | . | TRBJ1-1 | TRBV6-6 | 12 | TGTGCCAGCCAGGTACGGAACACTGAAGCTTTCTTT | CASQVRNTEAFF
once | . | TRBJ2-1 | TRBV4-1 | 15 | TGCGCCAGCAGCCAAGCCAGGGTAGCCTACAATGAGCAGTTCTTC | CASSQARVAYNEQFF
. | . | TRBJ1-5 | TRBV2 | 15 | TGTGCCAGCAGTTCGATTCGGGGGACGAATCAGCCCCAGCATTTT | CASSSIRGTNQPQHF
. | . | TRBJ2-7 | TRBV3-1/TRBV3-2 | 13 | TGTGCCAGCAGCCGGAGCGTGGAGTCCGAGCAGTACTTC | CASSRSVESEQYF